This TCR beta chain was captured by sequencing in a study of Ad26.COV2.S vaccination and SARS-CoV-2 variants. Germline V gene sequence: CDR1 LNHDA, CDR2 SQIVND (reference sequence). Trimming cost V 3 bases and J 4 bases; bases outside gene matches: 6. The CDR3 length is 14 residues. Noted treatment: some 20 received Ad26.COV2.S at low or high dose, single or two shots; 5 received placebo; per-sample allocation not given. Day 63 after the first vaccine or placebo injection was the time point for sampling. Method: immunoSEQ multiplex PCR; TCRdb's copy keeps in-frame clones and lacks some. The sample consists of approximately 420,000 clones, roughly nine tenths of them appearing once.

J is TRBJ2-7 and V is TRBV19; the match to TRBD1 covers 7 bases. The sequence came from a person aged 18-60 years who received the Ad26.COV2.S COVID-19 vaccine or a placebo. Specimen: peripheral blood, collected in a trial of Ad26.COV2.S vaccine versus placebo. The CDR3 is CASSIEQGWYEQYF. CDR3 DNA sequence: TGTGCCAGTAGTATCGAACAGGGGTGGTACGAGCAGTACTTC.